One and the same sample provided the 27 T cell receptor beta chains below, sequenced in a study of blood T cell dynamics during melanoma immunotherapy. Points from the study as a whole: Cell-free DNA CDR3 sequences most resembled the immune-effector CD8+ subset, which was also most clonal.

Documented time point: week 3, after first cycle of checkpoint inhibitor. The CD3+ CD4- CD8+ CD45RA- CD45RO-high CD27- CCR7- memory phenotype defined TIE cells. Sequenced by immunoSEQ multiplex PCR; TCRdb stores in-frame clones only, minus some. Counted here are 300 to 400 clones, 82% occurring once; the ten biggest clones make up roughly 15%. Their recognized antigens are unknown. Sequenced material: CD8+ T cells from blood, taken from a patient treated with checkpoint blockade. All receptors come from a human donor with melanoma.

This chain links TRBV10-2 with TRBJ2-5; 8 bases match TRBD2. Germline-derived CDR1 and CDR2 are WSHSY and SAAADI. The V segment lost 8 bases and the J segment 1 base; nucleotides outside the gene matches: 6. This CDR3 region has 14 residues. The CDR3, as DNA: TGCGCCAGCTTGCCGCGGGAGGTCCAAGAGACCCAGTACTTC. It yields the protein CASLPREVQETQYF.

The chain employs TRBV19 and TRBJ2-1; 8 bases are a match to TRBD1. CDR3 size: 12 residues. The trim removed 8 bases at V and 8 bases at J, leaving 5 bases unmatched. Germline loops: CDR1 LNHDA, CDR2 SQIVND (reference sequence). The CDR3 sequence: CASRTGIDEQFF. In DNA, the CDR3 is TGTGCCAGTCGGACAGGGATCGATGAGCAGTTCTTC.

This clone was detected only a few times. The CDR3 nucleotides are TGTGCCAGCAGCTCGGGACTGAACACCGGGGAGCTGTTTTTT. Its protein product is CASSSGLNTGELFF. The chain uses TRBV11-3 and TRBJ2-2; D possibly corresponds to TRBD2 (6 bases). CDR3 length: 14 residues. V was shortened by 4 bases and J by 1 base, with 7 bases between the two germline ends. Germline lookup yields CDR1 SGHNT and CDR2 YENEEA.

The chain employs TRBV9 and TRBJ2-2, with D hard to call. The CDR3 contains 12 residues. Per the germline V gene, CDR1 is SGDLS and CDR2 is YYNGEE. Trimming stripped 3 bases from V and 2 bases from J, with 2 bases between. CDR3 sequence (DNA): TGTGCCAGCAGCGCCAACACCGGGGAGCTGTTTTTT. Protein sequence: CASSANTGELFF.

The chain has TRBV13 and TRBJ2-1, with TRBD2 matching 11 bases. CDR1 and CDR2 from the germline V gene are PRHDT and FYEKMQ (reference sequence). CDR3 length equals 16 residues. V lost 3 bases and J lost 5; bases outside the gene matches: 6. In nucleotides, the CDR3 is TGTGCCAGCAGCTTCAACCCGGGACTAGCGGACAATGAGCAGTTCTTC. Protein sequence: CASSFNPGLADNEQFF.

V usage is TRBV4-1 and J usage is TRBJ2-1; D uncertain. This CDR3 comprises 14 residues. V lost 4 bases to trimming and J lost 0 bases, with 7 bases between them. Germline V gene lookup returns CDR1 MGHRA and CDR2 YSYEKL. CDR3 sequence (DNA): TGCGCCAGCAGCCCCACGAGCTCCTACAATGAGCAGTTCTTC. Translation: CASSPTSSYNEQFF.

The chain couples TRBV2 to TRBJ1-1; 7 bases align to TRBD1. Per the germline V gene, CDR1 is SNHLY and CDR2 is FYNNEI. V lost 4 bases, J lost 4 bases, and 6 bases stayed unmatched. The CDR3 is made up of 14 amino acids. The CDR3 nucleotides read TGTGCCAGCAGTGCCGGACAGGTGAGCACTGAAGCTTTCTTT. Its protein is CASSAGQVSTEAFF.

This sequence joins TRBV19 and TRBJ2-7; D unclear. Germline CDR1 and CDR2: LNHDA and SQIVND (reference sequence). The CDR3 length is 13 residues. Trimming left V 5 bases short and J 5 bases short, with 13 bases between. The CDR3 here is CASSPKSRNEQYF. CDR3 coding DNA: TGTGCCAGTAGTCCAAAAAGTAGGAACGAGCAGTACTTC.

This chain links TRBV6-6 with TRBJ2-7; TRBD1 might be the D (6 bases). Germline V gene sequence: CDR1 MNHNY, CDR2 SVGAGI (reference sequence). Trimming cost V 11 bases and J 1 base, with 15 bases left between them. The CDR3 totals 13 residues. This CDR3 is CAASKGGSYEQYF. The CDR3 DNA follows: TGTGCCGCCTCCAAAGGGGGATCCTACGAGCAGTACTTC.

The V and J genes are TRBV6-4 and TRBJ2-1; 8 nucleotides agree with TRBD2. The V gene's germline CDR1 is MRHNA and CDR2 SNTAGT. J lost 8 bases, V lost 6 bases, and 6 bases had no gene match. There are 13 residues in the CDR3. Here the CDR3 DNA reads TGTGCCAGCAGAGCGGGAGCTGCCTATGAGCAGTTCTTC. Translated, it gives CASRAGAAYEQFF.

The chain has TRBV27 and TRBJ2-7; 11 bases are a match to TRBD1. The CDR3 is made up of 14 amino acids. With V trimmed by 5 bases and J by 6 bases, 6 bases remained unmatched. Germline CDR1 reads MNHEY; CDR2 reads SMNVEV (reference sequence). Written as DNA, the CDR3 is TGTGCCAGCAGTGCGGGACAGGGGGTTCGCGAGCAGTACTTC. Translation: CASSAGQGVREQYF.

The chain is built from TRBV6-6 and TRBJ2-5; no definite D call. CDR1 is MNHNY, CDR2 SVGAGI, per germline (reference sequence). This CDR3 contains 13 residues. The germline V and J ends were trimmed by 4 bases and 0 bases, with 6 bases remaining between them. This CDR3 is CASSFDYQETQYF. CDR3 bases: TGTGCCAGCAGTTTTGACTACCAAGAGACCCAGTACTTC.

The chain uses TRBV29-1 and TRBJ1-2; 8 positions agree with TRBD1. The CDR3 totals 13 residues. CDR1 is SQVTM and CDR2 is ANQGSEA in the germline V gene. The trim removed 6 bases at V and 4 bases at J, leaving 7 bases unmatched. The CDR3 spells CSVETGESYGYTF. Here the CDR3 DNA reads TGCAGCGTCGAGACAGGGGAATCCTATGGCTACACCTTC.

The chain employs TRBV6-1 and TRBJ2-1; no clear D. The germline gives CDR1 MNHNS, CDR2 SASEGT. The CDR3 has 13 amino acids. V lost 2 bases and J lost 5, with 7 bases in between. The CDR3: CASSEYTNNEQFF. CDR3 DNA sequence: TGTGCCAGCAGTGAATATACTAACAATGAGCAGTTCTTC.

CDR3 region: CASSQEDSTGGGWNTEAFF. CDR3 coding DNA: TGCGCCAGCAGCCAAGAAGACTCGACAGGGGGAGGCTGGAACACTGAAGCTTTCTTT. The chain uses TRBV4-1 and TRBJ1-1; 9 bases line up with TRBD1. Trimming took 0 bases from V and 1 from J; bases not matched to a gene: 12. The length of the CDR3 is 19 residues. In germline, CDR1 is MGHRA, CDR2 YSYEKL.

The gene calls are TRBV25-1 and TRBJ1-1, with D perhaps matching TRBD1 (6 bases). This CDR3 spans 13 amino acids. Germline values: CDR1 MGHDK, CDR2 SYGVNS. V was trimmed by 5 bases and J by 4 bases, leaving 11 bases between them. Here the CDR3 reads CASSIGGVTEAFF. The CDR3 DNA is TGTGCCAGCAGTATAGGGGGAGTCACTGAAGCTTTCTTT.

This clone showed up just a few times. The chain has TRBV4-3 and TRBJ2-5; 7 positions agree with TRBD1. The J segment lost 4 bases and the V segment lost 3 bases, leaving 8 bases of the junction unmatched. CDR3 length: 15 amino acids. From germline, CDR1 is LGHNA and CDR2 YSLEER. The CDR3: CASSHQTGAGETQYF. The DNA for the CDR3 is TGCGCCAGCAGCCACCAAACAGGGGCCGGAGAGACCCAGTACTTC.

The rearrangement uses TRBV27 and TRBJ2-3, with 7 bases fitting TRBD2. V lost 4 bases and J lost 0; bases outside the gene matches: 7. In germline, CDR1 is MNHEY, CDR2 SMNVEV (reference sequence). CDR3 length equals 16 residues. This CDR3 is CASSSWGGSSTDTQYF. In DNA, the CDR3 is TGTGCCAGCAGTTCCTGGGGGGGGTCTAGCACAGATACGCAGTATTTT.

This clone was observed once. One end of the junction varies from germline; a read error may be responsible. The sample contains more than one DNA sequence encoding this CDR3. This sequence joins TRBV5-6 and TRBJ2-5, with 9 bases that match TRBD2. CDR1 and CDR2 from the germline V gene are SGHDT and YYEEEE. This CDR3 is 16 amino acids long. CDR3: CASSLAPAGGRETQYF. CDR3 nucleotide sequence: TGCGCCAGCAGCTTGGCCCCAGCGGGGGGCCGGGAGACCCAGTACTTC.

The genes are TRBV27 and TRBJ1-1; 10 nucleotides align to TRBD1. V dropped 2 bases and J dropped 7; count of bases not matched to a gene: 4. Per the germline V gene, CDR1 is MNHEY and CDR2 is SMNVEV (reference sequence). The length of the CDR3 is 14 residues. CDR3 sequence reads: CASSLAGQGIEAFF. CDR3 sequence (DNA): TGTGCCAGCAGTTTAGCGGGACAGGGGATTGAAGCTTTCTTT.

V usage is TRBV4-1 and J usage is TRBJ2-7, with D unresolved. This CDR3 region has 14 residues. Trimming removed 0 bases at V and 7 bases at J, with 13 bases between. Germline CDR1 and CDR2: MGHRA and YSYEKL. Here the CDR3 reads CASSQDRRMEEQYF. The CDR3 nucleotides read TGCGCCAGCAGCCAAGATCGACGTATGGAGGAGCAGTACTTC.

This clone has more than one count but fewer than ten. The chain employs TRBV6-1 and TRBJ2-7; 10 positions agree with TRBD1. The CDR3 has 14 amino acids. The ends lost 7 bases at V and 2 bases at J; junction bases unmatched: 5. In germline, CDR1 is MNHNS, CDR2 SASEGT. Written as DNA, the CDR3 is TGTGCCAGCATCCCGGGACAGGGGCCCTACGAGCAGTACTTC. Protein sequence: CASIPGQGPYEQYF.

The gene calls are TRBV6-5 and TRBJ1-5; D is unclear. From germline, CDR1 is MNHEY and CDR2 SVGAGI. The length of the CDR3 is 15 residues. Between the trimmed V and J ends, which lost 7 bases and 1 base, there was a span of 14 bases. The CDR3 nucleotides read TGTGCCAGCACCCCGAATGAGGGAAGCAATCAGCCCCAGCATTTT. This gives the protein CASTPNEGSNQPQHF.

CDR3 bases: TGTGCCAGCAGCAATACAGGGTACCAAGAGACCCAGTACTTC. It is translated as CASSNTGYQETQYF. The genes are TRBV21-1 and TRBJ2-5; the table's TRBD1 call for D was not verified on the DNA. TRBV21-1 is marked as a pseudogene. The CDR3 runs to 14 residues.

The V gene is TRBV2, the J gene TRBJ1-3; D call uncertain. Germline V gives CDR1 SNHLY, CDR2 FYNNEI. The CDR3 loop spans 16 amino acids. Trimming removed 2 bases from V and 0 bases from J, with 11 bases in between. The CDR3 DNA sequence: TGTGCCAGCAGTGAATGGCGGGCTGCCTCTGGAAACACCATATATTTT. This codes for CASSEWRAASGNTIYF.

The chain employs TRBV5-1 and TRBJ2-7; the D gene is possibly TRBD1 (6 bases). This CDR3 has 13 residues. The germline gives CDR1 SGHRS, CDR2 YFSETQ. V was cut by 7 bases and J by 1 base, with 12 bases left in between. CDR3 sequence: CASREGTSYEQYF. CDR3 nucleotide sequence: TGCGCCAGCCGAGAGGGGACATCCTACGAGCAGTACTTC. Full variable domain (remainder filled in from reference TRBV5-1 and TRBJ2-7): KAGVTQTPRYLIKTRGQQVTLSCSPISGHRSVSWYQQTPGQGLQFLFEYFSETQRNKGNFPGRFSGRQFSNSRSEMNVSTLELGDSALYLCASREGTSYEQYFGPGTRLTVT.

This clone appeared once. This rearrangement joins TRBV19 to TRBJ1-1; no clear D. CDR1 is LNHDA, CDR2 SQIVND, per germline (reference sequence). V gave up 3 bases and J gave up 1 base, with 6 bases separating them. This CDR3 is built from 13 residues. CDR3 nucleotides: TGTGCCAGTAGTATCGGCAGGAACACTGAAGCTTTCTTT. This sequence encodes CASSIGRNTEAFF.